Detailed here is one TCR beta chain. Its antigen is not identified. TCR templates numbering 90,000 to 100,000 were assayed per sample. Measured with immunoSEQ multiplex PCR; TCRdb has only the in-frame clones, and not every one. The table records 99,000 or so clones, just under 95% of them present only once. The sample originates from a study of siplizumab effects on memory and regulatory T cells. Per germline, CDR1 SEHNR and CDR2 FQNEAQ (reference sequence). The CDR3 totals 14 residues. Deletions cut 4 bases from V and 5 bases from J, with 12 bases between. Study-wide findings and caveats: Roughly 75-95% of proliferating clones (CD4+ or CD8+) could not be assigned a naive or memory phenotype. Memory cells seemed less diverse than naive T cells, which also seemed major contributors to the alloresponse. The study found that mappable alloreactive CD4+ clones averaged roughly 70% Treg-derived with siplizumab and approximately 28% in controls.

The sample consisted of non-Treg CD4+ T cells sorted from blood. The origin of this receptor is a human donor in good health. The J gene is TRBJ1-5, the V gene TRBV7-9; maybe TRBD1 (6 bases). CDR3 loop: CASSSTGLDQPQHF. The CDR3 DNA reads TGTGCCAGCAGCTCGACAGGCCTCGATCAGCCCCAGCATTTT.